This T cell receptor beta chain derives from a study of shared clonotypes between healthy human individuals. Germline V gene lookup returns CDR1 SNHLY and CDR2 FYNNEI. The trim removed 8 bases at V and 4 bases at J, leaving 10 bases unmatched. This CDR3 has 15 residues. Unsorted PBMC DNA went through sequencing on ten immunoSEQ deep assay plates. Assay used: immunoSEQ multiplex PCR; TCRdb lists only in-frame clones, some missing. The data show about 480,000 clones, about four fifths seen once. The source material was PBMCs. The chain joins TRBV2 to TRBJ2-1, with 8 nucleotides matching TRBD2. The sequence was obtained from a woman aged 40 to 50 in good health. Some clones in this sample may be carry-over from other donors' samples. The CDR3 loop is CASGSSGLGYNEQFF. The CDR3, as DNA: TGTGCCAGCGGATCTAGCGGGCTAGGGTACAATGAGCAGTTCTTC.